Described below is a single TCR beta chain sequence and its context. Its specificity is not known. RNA transcripts yielded amplified TCR beta CDR3 regions. HTBI primers drove first-round RT-PCR of the TCR CDR3. TCRdb reprocessed the multiplex PCR reads with MiXCR, giving one entry per CDR3 protein. The sample includes approximately 400,000 distinct CDR3 sequences, approximately 15% seen only once; the top ten take approximately 11%. This record belongs to a study of T cells in Graves' hyperthyroidism and ophthalmopathy. Study results and limitations: Also found in blood were most expanded thyroid clonotypes above 0.001.

The length of the CDR3 is 16 residues. V was pared by 0 bases and J by 7 bases, with 10 bases of the junction left unmatched. Germline V gives CDR1 SGHDN, CDR2 FVKESK. It was considered stable Graves' hyperthyroidism when ophthalmopathy did not progress within 18 months. PBMCs were collected from an approximately 9.4 ml volume of fresh peripheral blood. The genes are TRBV14 and TRBJ2-7; 9 positions agree with TRBD2. The sample was blood. This clonotype originated in a woman in her sixties with Graves' hyperthyroidism. The CDR3 DNA reads TGTGCCAGCAGCCAAGAAATGGTTGCGGGAGGGCTGGAGCAGTACTTC. Protein product: CASSQEMVAGGLEQYF.